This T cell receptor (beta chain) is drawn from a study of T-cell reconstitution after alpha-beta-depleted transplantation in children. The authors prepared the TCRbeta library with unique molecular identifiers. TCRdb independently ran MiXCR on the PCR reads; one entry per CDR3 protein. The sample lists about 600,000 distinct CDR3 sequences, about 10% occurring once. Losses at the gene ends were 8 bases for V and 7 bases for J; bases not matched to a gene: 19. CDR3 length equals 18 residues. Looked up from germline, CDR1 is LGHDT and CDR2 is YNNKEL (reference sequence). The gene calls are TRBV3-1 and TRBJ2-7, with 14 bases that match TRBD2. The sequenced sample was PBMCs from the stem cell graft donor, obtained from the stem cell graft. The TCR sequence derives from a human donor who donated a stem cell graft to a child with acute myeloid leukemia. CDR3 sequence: CASWGGLAGGLSFGEQYF. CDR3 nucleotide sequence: TGTGCCAGCTGGGGCGGACTAGCGGGAGGACTAAGCTTCGGGGAGCAGTACTTC.